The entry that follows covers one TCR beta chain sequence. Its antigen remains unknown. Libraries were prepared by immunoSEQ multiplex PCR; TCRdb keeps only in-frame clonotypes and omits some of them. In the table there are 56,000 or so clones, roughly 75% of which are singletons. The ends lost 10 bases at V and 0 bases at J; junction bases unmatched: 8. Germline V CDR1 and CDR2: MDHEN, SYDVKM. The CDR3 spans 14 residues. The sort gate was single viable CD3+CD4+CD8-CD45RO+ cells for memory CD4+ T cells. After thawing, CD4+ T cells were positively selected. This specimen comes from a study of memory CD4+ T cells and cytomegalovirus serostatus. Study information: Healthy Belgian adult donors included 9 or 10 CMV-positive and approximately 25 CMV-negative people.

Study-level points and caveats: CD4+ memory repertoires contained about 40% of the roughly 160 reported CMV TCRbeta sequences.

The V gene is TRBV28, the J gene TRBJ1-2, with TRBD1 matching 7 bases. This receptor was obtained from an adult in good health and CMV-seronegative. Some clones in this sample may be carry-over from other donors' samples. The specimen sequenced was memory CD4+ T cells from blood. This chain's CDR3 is CATGTAFANYGYTF. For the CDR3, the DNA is TGTGCCACGGGGACAGCCTTTGCTAACTATGGCTACACCTTC.